A selection of T cell receptor beta chains follows, all from one sample in a study of cytomegalovirus exposure and HLA in healthy donors. Generated by immunoSEQ multiplex PCR, the TCRdb table keeps only in-frame clones and is missing some. The top ten clones hold around 22% of a sample with over 150,000 clones, around nine tenths of them seen once. What was sequenced was PBMCs. These receptors all come from a man aged 18 to 30 in good health and CMV-seropositive. Both conserved end residues are part of each CDR3. A D gene is named only where the DNA matches it firmly. Clone size appears in some rows only: once, few, many, or a class for an expanded clone.

D: .; J: TRBJ2-1; length: 17; V: TRBV4-2; size: .; CDR3: CASSLYTGTQLYNEQFF; DNA: TGTGCCAGCAGTCTTTACACCGGGACTCAACTCTACAATGAGCAGTTCTTC
D: TRBD2; J: TRBJ2-7; length: 15; V: TRBV14; size: .; CDR3: CASSQSSGGVYEQYF; DNA: TGTGCCAGCAGCCAGTCTAGCGGCGGCGTCTACGAGCAGTACTTC
D: .; J: TRBJ2-3; length: 19; V: TRBV7-9; size: once; CDR3: CASSLGSTSRTAIGNTQYF; DNA: TGTGCCAGCAGCTTAGGTTCAACCTCTAGGACAGCCATAGGCAATACGCAGTATTTT
D: .; J: TRBJ2-1; length: 15; V: TRBV4-2; size: .; CDR3: CASSLDSSSYNEQFF; DNA: TGTGCCAGCAGCTTGGACTCAAGCTCCTACAATGAGCAGTTCTTC
D: TRBD1; J: TRBJ2-2; length: 18; V: TRBV5-1; size: .; CDR3: CASSLVVTGHSDGGELFF; DNA: TGCGCCAGCAGCTTGGTTGTGACAGGGCATAGCGATGGCGGGGAGCTGTTTTTT
D: .; J: TRBJ2-1; length: 15; V: TRBV28; size: once; CDR3: CASSLPTGPYNEQFF; DNA: TGTGCCAGCAGCCTTCCGACAGGTCCCTACAATGAGCAGTTCTTC
D: .; J: TRBJ1-2; length: 13; V: TRBV5-4; size: .; CDR3: CASSSGVAVGYTF; DNA: TGTGCCAGCAGTTCCGGGGTGGCGGTTGGCTACACCTTC
D: TRBD1; J: TRBJ1-3; length: 15; V: TRBV6-1; size: .; CDR3: CASSDRTGEGNTIYF; DNA: TGTGCCAGCAGTGATCGGACAGGGGAGGGAAACACCATATATTTT
D: .; J: TRBJ1-1; length: 15; V: TRBV5-1; size: .; CDR3: CATRPHLGGNTEAFF; DNA: TGCGCCACCCGACCGCACCTCGGGGGGAACACTGAAGCTTTCTTT
D: .; J: TRBJ2-1; length: 16; V: TRBV5-4; size: .; CDR3: CASSLKSGRSYNEQFF; DNA: TGTGCCAGCAGCTTGAAGAGCGGGCGCTCCTACAATGAGCAGTTCTTC
D: .; J: TRBJ1-2; length: 14; V: TRBV27; size: .; CDR3: CASSAPDGRDGYTF; DNA: TGTGCCAGCAGTGCCCCGGACGGGAGGGATGGCTACACCTTC
D: TRBD1; J: TRBJ2-2; length: 15; V: TRBV7-7; size: .; CDR3: CASSLGGGRTGELFF; DNA: TGTGCCAGCAGCTTAGGAGGGGGCCGGACCGGGGAGCTGTTTTTT
D: .; J: TRBJ1-5; length: 14; V: TRBV4-3; size: .; CDR3: CASSQDRGTQPQHF; DNA: TGCGCCAGCAGCCAAGATCGGGGAACGCAGCCCCAGCATTTT
D: .; J: TRBJ1-2; length: 17; V: TRBV4-2; size: .; CDR3: CASSQEEGTGTNYGYTF; DNA: TGTGCCAGCAGCCAAGAAGAGGGAACAGGGACTAACTATGGCTACACCTTC
D: .; J: TRBJ1-4; length: 16; V: TRBV25-1; size: .; CDR3: CASSDRQAYTNEKLFF; DNA: TGTGCCAGCAGTGACCGACAGGCCTACACTAATGAAAAACTGTTTTTT
D: TRBD1; J: TRBJ2-5; length: 14; V: TRBV6-5; size: .; CDR3: CASRMTGVQETQYF; DNA: TGTGCCAGCAGGATGACAGGGGTACAAGAGACCCAGTACTTC
D: TRBD1; J: TRBJ2-7; length: 12; V: TRBV7-9; size: few; CDR3: CASSLMVDRVYF; DNA: TGTGCCAGCAGCTTAATGGTTGACAGGGTGTACTTC
D: TRBD2; J: TRBJ2-2; length: 16; V: TRBV7-2; size: .; CDR3: CASSATSGGYTGELFF; DNA: TGTGCCAGCAGCGCAACTAGCGGGGGATACACCGGGGAGCTGTTTTTT
D: .; J: TRBJ2-3; length: 12; V: TRBV4-1; size: .; CDR3: CASSQEALTQYF; DNA: TGCGCCAGCAGCCAAGAGGCCCTTACGCAGTATTTT
D: TRBD1; J: TRBJ1-2; length: 16; V: TRBV19; size: .; CDR3: CASSIRGQGTNYGYTF; DNA: TGTGCCAGTAGTATACGAGGACAGGGAACGAACTATGGCTACACCTTC
D: .; J: TRBJ1-1; length: 15; V: TRBV4-2; size: .; CDR3: CASSQDLGRVTEAFF; DNA: TGTGCCAGCAGCCAAGATTTGGGCAGAGTTACTGAAGCTTTCTTT
D: .; J: TRBJ2-7; length: 11; V: TRBV5-8; size: .; CDR3: CASSLAYEQYF; DNA: TGTGCCAGCAGCTTAGCTTACGAGCAGTACTTC
D: .; J: TRBJ2-3; length: 15; V: TRBV5-1; size: .; CDR3: CASSRLGGVGDTQYF; DNA: TGCGCCAGCAGCCGCCTCGGCGGGGTTGGAGATACGCAGTATTTT
D: .; J: TRBJ1-1; length: 13; V: TRBV7-9; size: .; CDR3: CASSLTVNTEAFF; DNA: TGTGCCAGCAGCTTGACAGTGAACACTGAAGCTTTCTTT
D: .; J: TRBJ2-1; length: 14; V: TRBV18; size: .; CDR3: CASSVRDTLNEQFF; DNA: TGTGCCAGCTCAGTCCGGGACACCCTCAATGAGCAGTTCTTC
D: .; J: TRBJ1-2; length: 15; V: TRBV6-6; size: .; CDR3: CASSYSGGTNYGYTF; DNA: TGTGCCAGCAGTTACTCCGGAGGGACCAACTATGGCTACACCTTC
D: TRBD1; J: TRBJ1-6; length: 17; V: TRBV14; size: .; CDR3: CASSYAGTGLGNSPLHF; DNA: TGTGCCAGCAGCTACGCCGGGACAGGGCTCGGTAATTCACCCCTCCACTTT
D: TRBD2; J: TRBJ2-7; length: 11; V: TRBV7-2; size: .; CDR3: CASRSGGEQYF; DNA: TGTGCCAGCAGGTCGGGGGGTGAGCAGTACTTC
D: .; J: TRBJ1-4; length: 14; V: TRBV7-2; size: .; CDR3: CASSRRGRNEKLFF; DNA: TGTGCCAGCAGTAGAAGGGGCAGGAATGAAAAACTGTTTTTT
D: TRBD1; J: TRBJ1-5; length: 18; V: TRBV7-9; size: .; CDR3: CASTLVHPDRGPNQPQHF; DNA: TGTGCCAGCACCTTAGTCCATCCAGACAGGGGGCCGAATCAGCCCCAGCATTTT
D: .; J: TRBJ2-2; length: 16; V: TRBV9; size: .; CDR3: CASSVGLAVNTGELFF; DNA: TGTGCCAGCAGCGTAGGGTTAGCGGTGAACACCGGGGAGCTGTTTTTT
D: .; J: TRBJ2-1; length: 15; V: TRBV9; size: .; CDR3: CASSSGTTVGGEQFF; DNA: TGTGCCAGCAGCTCCGGGACGACTGTCGGGGGTGAGCAGTTCTTC
D: TRBD1; J: TRBJ2-3; length: 16; V: TRBV29-1; size: once; CDR3: CSVLPPWTGFTDTQYF; DNA: TGCAGCGTCCTACCCCCTTGGACAGGGTTCACAGATACGCAGTATTTT
D: .; J: TRBJ2-5; length: 16; V: TRBV27; size: once; CDR3: CASKNSAGSTQETQYF; DNA: TGTGCCAGCAAGAATAGCGCGGGAAGTACACAAGAGACCCAGTACTTC
D: .; J: TRBJ2-7; length: 13; V: TRBV10-3; size: few; CDR3: CAIKGESSYEQYF; DNA: TGTGCCATCAAGGGAGAGAGCTCCTACGAGCAGTACTTC
D: .; J: TRBJ1-2; length: 14; V: TRBV7-2; size: .; CDR3: CASSLGGGNYGYTF; DNA: TGTGCCAGCAGCTTGGGCGGAGGGAACTATGGCTACACCTTC
D: TRBD1; J: TRBJ2-7; length: 15; V: TRBV19; size: .; CDR3: CASSIGTGRGYEQYF; DNA: TGTGCCAGTAGTATAGGGACAGGAAGGGGTTACGAGCAGTACTTC
D: TRBD1; J: TRBJ1-3; length: 15; V: TRBV2; size: .; CDR3: CASSKGGASGNTIYF; DNA: TGTGCCAGCAGCAAAGGGGGCGCTTCTGGAAACACCATATATTTT
D: .; J: TRBJ1-2; length: 12; V: TRBV11-2; size: once; CDR3: CASSLLGEGYTF; DNA: TGTGCCAGCAGCTTACTCGGAGAAGGCTACACCTTC
D: .; J: TRBJ1-1; length: 14; V: TRBV5-4; size: .; CDR3: CASFYEARDTEAFF; DNA: TGTGCCAGCTTCTACGAGGCCCGGGATACTGAAGCTTTCTTT
D: .; J: TRBJ2-5; length: 16; V: TRBV5-1; size: .; CDR3: CASSTRLVGGRETQYF; DNA: TGCGCCAGCAGCACGCGACTAGTAGGCGGGCGAGAGACCCAGTACTTC
D: .; J: TRBJ2-1; length: 15; V: TRBV5-4; size: .; CDR3: CASSFRDRIYNEQFF; DNA: TGTGCCAGCAGCTTCAGAGACAGGATTTACAATGAGCAGTTCTTC
D: TRBD1; J: TRBJ2-5; length: 15; V: TRBV7-9; size: .; CDR3: CASSHGQGEQETQYF; DNA: TGTGCCAGCAGCCACGGACAGGGTGAACAAGAGACCCAGTACTTC
D: .; J: TRBJ2-7; length: 15; V: TRBV6-5; size: .; CDR3: CASSYSGLLSYEQYF; DNA: TGTGCCAGCAGTTACTCGGGACTCCTCTCCTACGAGCAGTACTTC
D: .; J: TRBJ1-2; length: 18; V: TRBV18; size: .; CDR3: CASSPQNKQGRSGYGYTF; DNA: TGTGCCAGCTCACCACAAAACAAACAGGGTCGATCTGGCTATGGCTACACCTTC
D: .; J: TRBJ1-1; length: 14; V: TRBV2; size: .; CDR3: CASELGRGNTEAFF; DNA: TGTGCCAGCGAATTAGGCAGGGGGAACACTGAAGCTTTCTTT
D: .; J: TRBJ2-3; length: 13; V: TRBV29-1; size: .; CDR3: CSVPPLRTDTQYF; DNA: TGCAGCGTTCCCCCATTGCGGACAGATACGCAGTATTTT
D: .; J: TRBJ1-1; length: 13; V: TRBV19; size: .; CDR3: CASSGRDVHGAFF; DNA: TGTGCCAGTAGTGGCCGTGATGTTCATGGAGCTTTCTTT
D: .; J: TRBJ2-3; length: 15; V: TRBV2; size: once; CDR3: CASSVVESAADTQYF; DNA: TGTGCCAGCAGTGTGGTGGAATCAGCGGCAGATACGCAGTATTTT
D: TRBD1; J: TRBJ1-2; length: 15; V: TRBV7-8; size: .; CDR3: CASSPDRGLGYGYTF; DNA: TGTGCCAGCAGCCCCGACAGGGGGCTGGGCTATGGCTACACCTTC
D: TRBD1; J: TRBJ2-1; length: 17; V: TRBV9; size: .; CDR3: CASGLQGAGGSYNEQFF; DNA: TGTGCCAGCGGCTTACAAGGGGCAGGGGGTTCCTACAATGAGCAGTTCTTC